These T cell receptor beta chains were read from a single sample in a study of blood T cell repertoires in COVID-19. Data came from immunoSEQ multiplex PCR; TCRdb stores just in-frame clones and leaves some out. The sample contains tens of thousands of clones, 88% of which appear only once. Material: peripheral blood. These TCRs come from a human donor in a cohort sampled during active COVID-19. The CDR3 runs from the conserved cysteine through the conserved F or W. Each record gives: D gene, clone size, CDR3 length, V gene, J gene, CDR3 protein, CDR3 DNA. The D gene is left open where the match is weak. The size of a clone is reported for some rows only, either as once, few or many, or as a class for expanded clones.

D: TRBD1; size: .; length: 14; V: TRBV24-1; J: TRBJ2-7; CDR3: CATSDSGTVPEQYF; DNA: TGTGCCACCAGTGATTCCGGGACAGTCCCCGAGCAGTACTTC
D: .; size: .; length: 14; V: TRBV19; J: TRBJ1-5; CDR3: CASRPTNSNQPQHF; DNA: TGTGCCAGTAGGCCCACAAATAGCAATCAGCCCCAGCATTTT
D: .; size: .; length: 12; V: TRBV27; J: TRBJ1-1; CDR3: CASRQENTEAFF; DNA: TGTGCCAGCAGACAAGAGAACACTGAAGCTTTCTTT
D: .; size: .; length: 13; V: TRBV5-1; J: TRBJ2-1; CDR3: CASTPEVNNEQFF; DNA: TGCGCCAGCACCCCGGAGGTAAACAATGAGCAGTTCTTC
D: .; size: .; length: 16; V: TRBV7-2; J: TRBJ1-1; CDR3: CASSFQIQNSGTEAFF; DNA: TGTGCCAGCAGCTTCCAAATACAGAATTCGGGGACTGAAGCTTTCTTT
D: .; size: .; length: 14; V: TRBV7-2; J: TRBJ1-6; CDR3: CASSLEGDSSPLHF; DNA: TGTGCCAGCAGCTTAGAGGGAGATAGTTCACCCCTCCACTTT
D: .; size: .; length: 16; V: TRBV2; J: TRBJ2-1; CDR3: CASSEFLGLQGVEQFF; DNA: TGTGCCAGCAGTGAATTTTTGGGACTTCAAGGGGTTGAGCAGTTCTTC
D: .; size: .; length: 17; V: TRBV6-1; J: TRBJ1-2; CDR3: CASSEPEDRLDFGGYTF; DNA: TGTGCCAGCAGTGAACCCGAAGACAGGTTGGATTTTGGTGGCTACACCTTC
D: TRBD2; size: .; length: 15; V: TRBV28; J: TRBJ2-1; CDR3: CASSFRVAGDNEQFF; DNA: TGTGCCAGCAGTTTTCGAGTAGCGGGAGACAATGAGCAGTTCTTC
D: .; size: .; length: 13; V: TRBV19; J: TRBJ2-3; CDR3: CASKVRSTDTQYF; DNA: TGTGCCAGTAAAGTTAGAAGCACAGATACGCAGTATTTT
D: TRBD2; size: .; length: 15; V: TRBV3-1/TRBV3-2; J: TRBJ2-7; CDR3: CASSQTTRGLYEQYF; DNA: TGTGCCAGCAGCCAAACGACGAGGGGACTATACGAGCAGTACTTC
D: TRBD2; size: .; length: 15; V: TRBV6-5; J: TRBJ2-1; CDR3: CASTDSSGGYNEQFF; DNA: TGTGCCAGCACCGACTCTAGCGGGGGCTACAATGAGCAGTTCTTC
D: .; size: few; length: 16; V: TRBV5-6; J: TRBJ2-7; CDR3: CASSLRGPGFSYEQYF; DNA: TGTGCCAGCAGCTTGAGAGGCCCCGGATTCTCCTACGAGCAGTACTTC
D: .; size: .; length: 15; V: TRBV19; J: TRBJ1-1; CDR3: CASTFQKGQNTEAFF; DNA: TGTGCCAGTACGTTCCAGAAAGGACAGAACACTGAAGCTTTCTTT
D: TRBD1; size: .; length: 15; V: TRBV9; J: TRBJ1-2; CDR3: CASSVAGQGAGGYTF; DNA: TGTGCCAGCAGCGTAGCTGGGCAGGGGGCAGGTGGCTACACCTTC
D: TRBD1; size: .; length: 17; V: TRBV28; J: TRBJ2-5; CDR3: CASRSSHGTAYQETQYF; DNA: TGTGCCAGCAGATCATCCCACGGGACAGCTTACCAAGAGACCCAGTACTTC
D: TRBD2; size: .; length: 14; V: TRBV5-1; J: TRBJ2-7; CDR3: CASSSAGEPYEQYF; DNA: TGCGCCAGCAGCTCAGCGGGAGAGCCCTACGAGCAGTACTTC
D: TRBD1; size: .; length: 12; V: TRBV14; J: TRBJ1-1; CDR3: CASSPQGSKAFF; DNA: TGTGCCAGCAGCCCACAGGGGTCGAAAGCTTTCTTT
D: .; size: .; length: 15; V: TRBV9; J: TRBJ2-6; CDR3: CASSVGQVTTNVLTF; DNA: TGTGCCAGCAGCGTAGGACAGGTTACGACCAACGTCCTGACTTTC
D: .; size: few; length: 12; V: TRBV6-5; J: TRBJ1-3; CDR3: CASSGLGNTIYF; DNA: TGTGCCAGCTCCGGACTGGGAAACACCATATATTTT
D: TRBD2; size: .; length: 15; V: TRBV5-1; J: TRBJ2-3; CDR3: CASRGTSPRTDTQYF; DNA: TGCGCCAGCAGAGGGACTAGCCCCCGCACAGATACGCAGTATTTT
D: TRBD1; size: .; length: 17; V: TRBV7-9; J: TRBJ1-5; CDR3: CASSSTSAGGGNQPQHF; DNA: TGTGCCAGCAGCTCTACCTCGGCAGGGGGCGGCAATCAGCCCCAGCATTTT
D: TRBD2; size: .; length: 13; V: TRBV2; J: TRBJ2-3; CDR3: CASGGSGTDTQYF; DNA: TGTGCCTCGGGAGGGAGTGGCACAGATACGCAGTATTTT
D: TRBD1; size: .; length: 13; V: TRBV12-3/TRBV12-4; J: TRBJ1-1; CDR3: CASSQGGGSEAFF; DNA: TGTGCCAGCAGTCAGGGGGGTGGTTCTGAAGCTTTCTTT
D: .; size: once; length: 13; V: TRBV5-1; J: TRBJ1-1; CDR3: CASSYRQGTEAFF; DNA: TGCGCCAGCAGCTACCGGCAGGGCACTGAAGCTTTCTTT